This entry features one TCR beta chain sequence. Its antigen specificity is not known. No per-base quality is available; no much larger clone lies one base away. As encoded in the germline V gene, CDR1 is SGHTA while CDR2 is FQGTGA. Including cysteine and phenylalanine, the CDR3 has 15 amino acids. The entry retains the CDR3 DNA only, 45 bases that are in frame from base 1. Germline trimming: 1 base from V, 2 bases from J; junction bases outside gene matches: 4. The record originates from a study of blood T cell repertoires in COVID-19 (dated by TCRdb to 2020 to 2022). Study-level background: The collaborator samples originated in the United States, Italy and Spain and spanned the acute and convalescent phases of COVID-19. The repertoires were made available in a free public database intended to serve as a resource for research on the immune response to SARS-CoV-2. The sample metadata nearly always contained a de-identified subject ID, COVID-19 status, age in years and sex. The material from the prospective study consisted of cDNA or gDNA derived from T cells, B-cell-depleted T cells, or PBMCs. Where HLA class I and class II types were available, the types were taken from metadata supplied by the sample provider, not from assay-based typing. The dataset comprised deeply sampled blood TCRbeta repertoires from subjects exposed to, actively infected with, or recovered from COVID-19. The samples were drawn from the first 160 participants of the ongoing ImmuneRACE study and from some 1,300 subjects provided by 6 global collaborators. Broader findings and caveats from the paper: Clinical and demographic metadata were provided uncurated, with the amount varying by source and participant.

TCRbeta CDR3 regions were amplified from genomic DNA using the immunoSEQ Assay, a bias-controlled multiplex PCR. The published analysis was carried out like this. The number of nucleated cells in each sample was estimated by amplification of reference gene primers within the assay. To quantify the absolute abundance of each unique TCRbeta CDR3 rearrangement, sequence reads were collapsed and filtered. Productive Simpson clonality was computed per sample as the square root of Simpson's diversity index over productive rearrangements. This is the immuneACCESS table as TCRdb keeps it, with only in-frame sequences that have V and J called. A part of the clones is gone; compared with another copy, unresolved V genes explain less than half, and the rest is unexplained. V, J and clone size are those of that table, while D and trimming were read from the DNA. This sample is represented by 300,000 to 400,000 clones; roughly 90% of them were singletons. 0.9% to 1% of the sample comes from the top ten.

In the prospective study, participants were 18 to 89 years old, resided in fewer than 25 geographic areas of the United States, and were enrolled through a virtual design. In the prospective study, cohorts were assigned on the basis of participant-reported clinical history obtained from a screening survey and a study questionnaire. Mobile phlebotomists in the prospective study collected whole blood, serum and a nasopharyngeal or oropharyngeal swab from every participant. Prospective study participants could optionally give additional blood draws and questionnaires over an approximately two-month period. Before DNA extraction, prospective study blood samples were shipped either frozen or at room temperature.

The chain employs TRBV7-3 and TRBJ1-1; the central 7 bases match TRBD1. The TCR sequence derives from a woman aged 30 to 39 with acute COVID-19. The sample was PBMCs or T cells enriched from blood (not recorded which). The CDR3 here reads CASSLIPGGNTEAFF. The sequenced DNA: TGTGCCAGCAGCTTAATCCCAGGGGGAAACACTGAAGCTTTCTTT.